This note documents a single T cell receptor (beta chain) sequence. Its specificity is not known. The sample is drawn from a study of immune evolution from preneoplasia to lung adenocarcinoma. The protocol was immunoSEQ multiplex PCR, while the TCRdb copy is restricted to in-frame clones and leaves out a portion. The sample carries about 9,400 clones, 90% recorded once. The CDR3 is 13 amino acids. The germline V gene has CDR1 SEHNR and CDR2 FQNEAQ (reference sequence). V was clipped by 3 bases and J by 2 bases, with 5 bases between them. Regarding the study as a whole: Normal lung had the highest top T cell clone frequencies.

The sequence was obtained from a person between 65 and 79 years old with invasive lung adenocarcinoma. The chain carries TRBV7-9 and TRBJ2-1; D is unresolved. The sample taken for sequencing was FFPE invasive lung adenocarcinoma tissue. The chain's CDR3 is CASSFGAYNEQFF. In DNA form, the CDR3 reads TGTGCCAGCAGCTTCGGAGCCTACAATGAGCAGTTCTTC.